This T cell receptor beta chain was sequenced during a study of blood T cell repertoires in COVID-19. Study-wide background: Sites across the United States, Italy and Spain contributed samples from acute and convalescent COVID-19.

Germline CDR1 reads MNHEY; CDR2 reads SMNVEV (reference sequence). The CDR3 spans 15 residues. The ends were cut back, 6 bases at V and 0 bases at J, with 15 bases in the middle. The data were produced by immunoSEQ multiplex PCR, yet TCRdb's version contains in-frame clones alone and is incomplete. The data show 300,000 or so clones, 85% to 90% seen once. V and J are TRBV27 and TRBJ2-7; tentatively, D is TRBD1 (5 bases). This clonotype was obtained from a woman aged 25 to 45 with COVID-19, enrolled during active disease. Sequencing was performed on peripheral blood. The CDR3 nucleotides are TGTGCCAGCAGCCAATCCGACAGCCTCTCCTACGAGCAGTACTTC. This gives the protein CASSQSDSLSYEQYF.